The entry below gives a single T cell receptor beta chain sequence along with its context. The antigen is undetermined. The source of the sample is a study of T cell responses to AZD1222 COVID-19 vaccine. Study outcomes and limitations: Vaccination with two AZD1222 doses was followed by a rise in Spike-specific TCR breadth and depth.

Sequenced by immunoSEQ multiplex PCR; TCRdb stores in-frame clones only, minus some. This sample has about 140,000 clones; roughly 90% occur once, and the top ten carry less than 5%. The sequence came from an adult who received the AZD1222 COVID-19 vaccine. The sequences come from peripheral blood, collected 28 days after the second AZD1222 dose.

This CDR3 reads CASSLGGVATEAFF. The DNA for the CDR3 is TGTGCCAGCAGCTTAGGAGGGGTCGCCACTGAAGCTTTCTTT. The rearrangement uses TRBV7-9 and TRBJ1-1; D perhaps matches TRBD1 (5 bases). CDR1 SEHNR and CDR2 FQNEAQ come from the germline V gene (reference sequence). CDR3 size: 14 residues. V was pared by 1 base and J by 4 bases, with 10 bases between.